These 28 T cell receptor beta chains were sequenced from one sample in a study of metastatic and nonmetastatic thyroid tumors. Thyroid surgery was preceded by no treatment in any patient. TCRdb reprocessed the PCR reads using MiXCR. The sample lists around 35,000 clones; over 15% were seen once. The specimen was blood. The receptors were gathered from a female donor with papillary thyroid cancer or a benign thyroid nodule (not recorded which). Some clones in this sample may be carry-over from other donors' samples.

In this sample, this clone turned up many times. The chain has TRBV20-1 and TRBJ2-1; unclear D gene. V lost 6 bases and J 6 bases, leaving 21 bases between the germline ends. CDR3 length equals 15 residues. Germline-derived CDR1 and CDR2 are DFQATT and SNEGSKA (reference sequence). The CDR3 protein is CSAPEVGGISNEQFF. The DNA of the CDR3 is TGCAGTGCCCCAGAGGTGGGCGGTATATCCAATGAGCAGTTCTTC.

Ten or more counts support this clone. V is TRBV5-1 and J is TRBJ2-2; D gene ambiguous. Trimming shortened V by 1 base and J by 7 bases, and 8 bases separated the two germline ends. The CDR3 has 13 amino acids. Germline lookup yields CDR1 SGHRS and CDR2 YFSETQ. This CDR3 is CASSLLVGGELFF. CDR3 nucleotide sequence: TGCGCCAGCAGCTTGCTGGTGGGCGGGGAGCTGTTTTTT.

The chain employs TRBV4-2 and TRBJ1-2, with no clear D. This CDR3 is 14 amino acids long. Trimming removed 0 bases at V and 2 bases at J, with 7 bases between. Germline V gene lookup returns CDR1 LGHNA and CDR2 YNFKEQ. CDR3 DNA: TGTGCCAGCAGCCAAGATGGAGGGAACTATGGCTACACCTTC. Encoded protein: CASSQDGGNYGYTF.

V and J are TRBV4-1 and TRBJ2-3; D not resolved. Germline lookup yields CDR1 MGHRA and CDR2 YSYEKL. Trimming took off 3 bases at V and 2 bases at J, with 9 bases between the two ends. The CDR3 has 14 residues. The DNA for the CDR3 is TGCGCCAGCAGCCAGTCCCGGGCCACAGATACGCAGTATTTT. This encodes CASSQSRATDTQYF.

This clone has a count of ten or more. This chain joins TRBV10-2 and TRBJ1-3; D remains unclear. The CDR3 spans 15 residues. Trimming cost V 1 base and J 2 bases, with 9 bases left between them. Germline values: CDR1 WSHSY, CDR2 SAAADI. The CDR3, as DNA: TGCGCCAGCAGTGAGTTAATGGGAACTGGAAACACCATATATTTT. Protein sequence: CASSELMGTGNTIYF.

The chain recombines TRBV18 with TRBJ1-1; a weak D match, TRBD1 (6 bases). From germline, CDR1 is KGHSH and CDR2 LQKENI. V gave up 2 bases and J gave up 1 base, with 8 bases separating them. The length of the CDR3 is 14 residues. The chain's CDR3 is CASSPGGGNTEAFF. The CDR3 region has the DNA TGTGCCAGCTCACCAGGGGGCGGGAACACTGAAGCTTTCTTT.

This clone was detected only a few times. CDR3 in DNA: TGTGCCAGCAGTTTCGGCAGTGTGTTGTTCTTT. Protein sequence: CASSFGSVLFF. The genes are TRBV28 and TRBJ1-1; D not certain. This CDR3 has 11 residues. V shed 3 bases and J shed 14 bases, with 13 bases lying between them. The V gene's germline CDR1 is MDHEN and CDR2 SYDVKM.

Many counts were recorded for this clone. This sequence joins TRBV20-1 and TRBJ1-5; D is perhaps TRBD1 (6 bases). The CDR3 spans 13 residues. The V end lost 6 bases, the J end lost 2 bases, and 11 bases lay between the germline ends. CDR1 DFQATT and CDR2 SNEGSKA come from the germline V gene (reference sequence). The CDR3 loop is CSAPGAGNQPQHF. In DNA, the CDR3 is TGCAGTGCCCCGGGGGCCGGCAATCAGCCCCAGCATTTT.

Many counts were recorded for this clone. The chain carries TRBV14 and TRBJ2-7, with 10 bases aligning to TRBD2. The germline V gene encodes CDR1 SGHDN and CDR2 FVKESK. This CDR3 is 17 amino acids long. The V gene end was trimmed by 1 base and the J gene end by 4 bases; junction bases not matched to a gene: 10. CDR3 nucleotide sequence: TGTGCCAGCAGCCAAGTGATGGTAGCGGGAGGCTCGTACGAGCAGTACTTC. Translated, it gives CASSQVMVAGGSYEQYF.

This clone has a count of ten or more. Other nucleotide sequences in the sample specify the same CDR3. J is TRBJ2-1 and V is TRBV20-1, with 9 positions matching TRBD2. Germline CDR1 reads DFQATT; CDR2 reads SNEGSKA (reference sequence). This CDR3 is built from 14 residues. The V gene end was trimmed by 6 bases and the J gene end by 0 bases; junction bases not matched to a gene: 3. CDR3 bases: TGCAGTGCCCCAGCGGGAGGCTCCTACAATGAGCAGTTCTTC. Translated, it gives CSAPAGGSYNEQFF.

At least ten counts were recorded for this clone. The V call is TRBV18, the J call TRBJ2-7, with 9 nucleotides matching TRBD1. Germline V CDR1 and CDR2: KGHSH, LQKENI. The CDR3 is made up of 14 amino acids. With 3 bases clipped from V and 4 bases from J, the junction kept 4 bases outside the gene matches. CDR3 in DNA: TGTGCCAGCTCACCGGGACAGGGTACGTACGAGCAGTACTTC. Translating it yields CASSPGQGTYEQYF.

The sample holds many counts of this clone. This sequence joins TRBV11-2 and TRBJ1-3; D may be TRBD1 (6 bases). The CDR3 has 16 amino acids. V shed 5 bases and J shed 0 bases, with 14 bases lying between them. Germline V CDR1 and CDR2: SGHAT, FQNNGV. The CDR3 reads CASSRGRRDSGNTIYF. CDR3 nucleotides: TGTGCCAGCAGCAGGGGGAGGAGGGACTCTGGAAACACCATATATTTT.

The sample holds many counts of this clone. V usage is TRBV6-1 and J usage is TRBJ2-5; no clear D. CDR3 length equals 15 residues. V lost 3 bases and J lost 5, with 16 bases in between. Per germline, CDR1 MNHNS and CDR2 SASEGT. The CDR3 sequence: CASSEEFLMWETQYF. The CDR3 nucleotides read TGTGCCAGCAGTGAGGAATTTCTCATGTGGGAGACCCAGTACTTC.

A word on this clone: This may stem from a read error, because a much larger clone lies one nucleotide away. The sample has other DNA sequences that encode this CDR3 too. V and J are TRBV20-1 and TRBJ2-1; D not certain. The V end lost 0 bases, the J end lost 7 bases, and 16 bases lay between the germline ends. Germline V gives CDR1 DFQATT, CDR2 SNEGSKA (reference sequence). The CDR3 sequence is 15 residues long. CDR3 DNA: TGCAGTGCTAGAGATGGCAAGGGTCTCATGAATGAGCAGTTCTTC. Amino acid sequence: CSARDGKGLMNEQFF.

This clone was detected ten times or more. The rearrangement links TRBV7-6 to TRBJ1-1; 7 nucleotides match TRBD1. Germline V gene sequence: CDR1 SGHVS, CDR2 FNYEAQ. V was clipped by 3 bases and J by 5 bases; unmatched bases: 12. The CDR3 has 16 amino acids. CDR3 loop: CASSFLRRTGFTEAFF. The CDR3 nucleotides read TGTGCCAGCAGCTTCCTACGCCGGACAGGCTTTACTGAAGCTTTCTTT.

At least ten counts were recorded for this clone. V and J are TRBV11-2 and TRBJ2-2, with TRBD2 as a possible D gene (5 bases). The germline CDR1 and CDR2 sequences are SGHAT and FQNNGV. This CDR3 is 15 amino acids long. V lost 5 bases and J 0 bases, leaving 10 bases between the germline ends. CDR3 protein: CASSTLAANTGELFF. The CDR3 DNA follows: TGTGCCAGCAGCACGCTAGCAGCGAACACCGGGGAGCTGTTTTTT.

This clone was picked up many times. The genes are TRBV6-4 and TRBJ2-2; 10 bases align to TRBD2. CDR1 is MRHNA and CDR2 is SNTAGT in the germline V gene. This CDR3 is built from 14 residues. Trimming took 4 bases from V and 4 from J; bases not matched to a gene: 0. CDR3 nucleotide sequence: TGTGCCAGCAGTGCTAGCGGGAGCACCGGGGAGCTGTTTTTT. This translates into CASSASGSTGELFF.

The rearrangement uses TRBV20-1 and TRBJ2-7; TRBD2 matches 8 bases. The CDR3 covers 15 residues. Germline V gives CDR1 DFQATT, CDR2 SNEGSKA (reference sequence). V was pared by 6 bases and J by 7 bases, with 17 bases of the junction left unmatched. For the CDR3, the DNA is TGCAGTGCGCATGCCCACGGGAGGGCCGCGTGGGAGCAGTACTTC. Its protein is CSAHAHGRAAWEQYF.

There are many counts of this clone. The V call is TRBV6-1, the J call TRBJ2-7; 10 nucleotides match TRBD2. Germline loops: CDR1 MNHNS, CDR2 SASEGT. This CDR3 has 15 residues. Trimming at V came to 5 bases and at J to 0 bases, leaving 4 bases not matched to a gene. CDR3 coding DNA: TGTGCCAGCAGTCCGACTAGCGGGCTCTCCTACGAGCAGTACTTC. Amino acid sequence: CASSPTSGLSYEQYF.

This chain uses TRBV12-5 with TRBJ2-7; 11 bases are a match to TRBD1. V shed 6 bases and J 3 bases; nucleotides not matched to a gene: 4. The CDR3 has 14 amino acids. CDR1 and CDR2 (germline): LGHNT, FRNRAP. The CDR3 reads CASGGTGGFYEQYF. In DNA, the CDR3 is TGTGCTAGTGGAGGGACAGGGGGGTTCTACGAGCAGTACTTC.

This chain links TRBV12-3 or TRBV12-4 with TRBJ2-1; 7 bases match TRBD2. V dropped 1 base and J dropped 4; count of bases not matched to a gene: 4. The CDR3 sequence is 15 residues long. DNA for the CDR3: TGTGCCAGCAGTTTAGAGGCTAGCGGATACAATGAGCAGTTCTTC. Translated: CASSLEASGYNEQFF.

Many counts were recorded for this clone. This chain uses TRBV11-2 with TRBJ2-7; 11 nucleotides agree with TRBD2. The V and J ends lost 5 bases and 2 bases, in that order; junction bases with no gene match: 8. CDR3 size: 16 residues. Per germline, CDR1 SGHAT and CDR2 FQNNGV. This chain's CDR3 is CASSGLGTSGPYEQYF. The CDR3 DNA sequence: TGTGCCAGCAGCGGGCTCGGGACTAGCGGACCCTACGAGCAGTACTTC.

This clone was detected ten times or more. The J gene is TRBJ2-5, the V gene TRBV7-3; the D gene is possibly TRBD2 (6 bases). This CDR3 contains 13 residues. CDR1 is SGHTA, CDR2 FQGTGA, per germline. V was cut by 6 bases and J by 3 bases, with 11 bases left in between. CDR3 DNA: TGTGCCAGCAGGTCGGGACTGGAAGAGACCCAGTACTTC. It is translated as CASRSGLEETQYF. Variable domain in full (rest from reference TRBV7-3 and TRBJ2-5): GAGVSQTPSNKVTEKGKYVELRCDPISGHTALYWYRQSLGQGPEFLIYFQGTGAADDSGLPNDRFFAVRPEGSVSTLKIQRTERGDSAVYLCASRSGLEETQYFGPGTRLLVL.

This clone was detected many times. The chain employs TRBV3-1 and TRBJ1-4; 7 bases are a match to TRBD1. Germline V gene lookup returns CDR1 LGHDT and CDR2 YNNKEL (reference sequence). The ends lost 4 bases at V and 3 bases at J; junction bases unmatched: 2. This CDR3 contains 14 residues. The CDR3 DNA follows: TGTGCCAGCAGCCGACAGGGCTCTAATGAAAAACTGTTTTTT. Protein sequence: CASSRQGSNEKLFF.

This clone was found many times. V and J are TRBV3-1 and TRBJ1-2; tentative D call: TRBD1 (5 bases). The CDR3 runs 14 residues. Germline V gene lookup returns CDR1 LGHDT and CDR2 YNNKEL (reference sequence). Trimming cost V 3 bases and J 2 bases, with 10 bases left between them. The DNA of the CDR3 is TGTGCCAGCAGCCACTTGCAGGGCAACTATGGCTACACCTTC. As protein: CASSHLQGNYGYTF.

This sequence joins TRBV12-3 or TRBV12-4 and TRBJ1-2, with D perhaps matching TRBD1 (5 bases). The CDR3 is 16 residues long. Trimming cost V 2 bases and J 7 bases, with 20 bases left between them. Here the CDR3 reads CASSLIIGRGLCGYTF. The CDR3 DNA reads as TGTGCCAGCAGTTTAATTATCGGACGGGGACTCTGTGGCTACACCTTC.

This clone occurred many times. The chain uses TRBV5-4 and TRBJ2-7; D gene unclear. The V end was cut by 0 bases, the J end by 5 bases, with 3 bases between. The germline CDR1 and CDR2 sequences are SGHNT and YYREEE (reference sequence). The CDR3 is 11 residues long. The CDR3 nucleotides read TGTGCCAGCAGCTTGGCTGACGAGCAGTACTTC. It codes for CASSLADEQYF.

Within the sample, this clone is medium-sized. This rearrangement joins TRBV6-1 to TRBJ2-1, with TRBD2 identical over 11 bases. CDR1 is MNHNS and CDR2 is SASEGT in the germline V gene. V shed 2 bases, J shed 4 bases, and the junction held 4 bases outside the gene matches. The CDR3 is 16 residues long. The CDR3 sequence: CASSEIGLAGYNEQFF. CDR3 in DNA: TGTGCCAGCAGTGAAATCGGACTAGCGGGTTACAATGAGCAGTTCTTC.